This paragraph reports one T cell receptor beta chain. The target antigen is unknown. Through template switching, a universal primer site was introduced, and the cDNA contained unique molecular identifiers. TCRdb re-analysed the 5' RACE reads in MiXCR, keeping a single row per CDR3 protein. The sample shows around 1.7 million distinct CDR3 sequences, 32% of them seen only once. The data stem from a study of identical twins. Study observations and caveats: With beta out-of-frame sequences, excess sharing by twins was weaker. Beta clonotypes that were abundant in cord blood contained fewer insertions, a pattern absent from memory repertoires.

This CDR3 contains 17 residues. CDR1 and CDR2 from the germline V gene are LGHNA and YNFKEQ. This chain connects TRBV4-2 to TRBJ2-7; TRBD2 is a possible D gene (6 bases). Judging by the DNA end, TRBJ2-5 fits better; the J call may be wrong. This sequence was found in a newborn girl in good health. Sequences were obtained from cord blood. The CDR3 region is CASSQDYAGLFQETQYF. The CDR3 bases are TGTGCCAGCAGCCAAGATTACGCCGGACTATTCCAAGAGACCCAGTACTTC.